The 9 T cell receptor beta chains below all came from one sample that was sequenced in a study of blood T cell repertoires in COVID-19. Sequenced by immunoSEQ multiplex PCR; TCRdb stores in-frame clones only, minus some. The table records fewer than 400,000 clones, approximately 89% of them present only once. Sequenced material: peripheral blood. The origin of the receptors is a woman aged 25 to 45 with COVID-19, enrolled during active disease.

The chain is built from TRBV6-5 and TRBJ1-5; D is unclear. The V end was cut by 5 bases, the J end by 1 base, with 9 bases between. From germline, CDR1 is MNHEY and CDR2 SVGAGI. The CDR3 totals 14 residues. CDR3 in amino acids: CASSRGQSNQPQHF. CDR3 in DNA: TGTGCCAGCAGTCGAGGGCAGAGCAATCAGCCCCAGCATTTT.

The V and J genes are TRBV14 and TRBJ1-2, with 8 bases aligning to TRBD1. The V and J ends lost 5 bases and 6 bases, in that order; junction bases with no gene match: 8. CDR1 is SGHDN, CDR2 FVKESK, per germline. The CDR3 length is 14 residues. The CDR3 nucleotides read TGTGCCAGCAGCAGCTGGACAGGGACGGATGGCTACACCTTC. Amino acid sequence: CASSSWTGTDGYTF. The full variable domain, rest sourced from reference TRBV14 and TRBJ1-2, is EAGVTQFPSHSVIEKGQTVTLRCDPISGHDNLYWYRRVMGKEIKFLLHFVKESKQDESGMPNNRFLAERTGGTYSTLKVQPAELEDSGVYFCASSSWTGTDGYTFGSGTRLTVV.

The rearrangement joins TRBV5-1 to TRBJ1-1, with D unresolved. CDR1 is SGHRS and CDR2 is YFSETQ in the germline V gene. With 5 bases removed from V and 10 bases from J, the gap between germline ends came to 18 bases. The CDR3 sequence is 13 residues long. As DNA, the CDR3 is TGCGCCAGCAGAGAAGGATCGCGGTCTATAGCTTTCTTT. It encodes CASREGSRSIAFF. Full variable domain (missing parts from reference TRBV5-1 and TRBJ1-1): KAGVTQTPRYLIKTRGQQVTLSCSPISGHRSVSWYQQTPGQGLQFLFEYFSETQRNKGNFPGRFSGRQFSNSRSEMNVSTLELGDSALYLCASREGSRSIAFFGQGTRLTVV.

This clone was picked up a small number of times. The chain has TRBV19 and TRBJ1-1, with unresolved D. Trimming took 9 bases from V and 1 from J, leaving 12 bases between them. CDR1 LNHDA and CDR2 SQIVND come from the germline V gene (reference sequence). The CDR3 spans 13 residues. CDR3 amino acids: CASRPGWNTEAFF. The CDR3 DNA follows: TGTGCCAGCCGTCCCGGGTGGAACACTGAAGCTTTCTTT.

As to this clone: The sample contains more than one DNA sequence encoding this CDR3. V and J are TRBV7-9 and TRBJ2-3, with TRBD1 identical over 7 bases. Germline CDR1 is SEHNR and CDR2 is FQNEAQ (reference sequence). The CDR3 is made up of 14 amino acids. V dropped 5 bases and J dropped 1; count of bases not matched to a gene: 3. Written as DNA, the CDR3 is TGTGCCAGCAGCGAAACAGGGGGCACAGATACGCAGTATTTT. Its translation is CASSETGGTDTQYF.

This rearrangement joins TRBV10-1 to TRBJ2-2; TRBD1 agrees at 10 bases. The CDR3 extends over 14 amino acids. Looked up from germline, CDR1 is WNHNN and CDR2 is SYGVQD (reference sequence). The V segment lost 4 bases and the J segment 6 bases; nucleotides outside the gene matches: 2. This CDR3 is CASSAGQGAGELFF. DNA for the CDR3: TGCGCCAGCAGTGCCGGACAGGGGGCCGGGGAGCTGTTTTTT.

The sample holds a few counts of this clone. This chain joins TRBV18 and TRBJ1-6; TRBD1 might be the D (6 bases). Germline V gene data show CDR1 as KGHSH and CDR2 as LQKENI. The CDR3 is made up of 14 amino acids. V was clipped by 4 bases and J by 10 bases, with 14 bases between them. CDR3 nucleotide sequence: TGTGCCAGCTCACGAGGGGGGGAGAGGTCACCCCTCCACTTT. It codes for CASSRGGERSPLHF. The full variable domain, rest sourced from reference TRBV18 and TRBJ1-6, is NAGVMQNPRHLVRRRGQEARLRCSPMKGHSHVYWYRQLPEEGLKFMVYLQKENIIDESGMPKERFSAEFPKEGPSILRIQQVVRGDSAAYFCASSRGGERSPLHFGNGTRLTVT.

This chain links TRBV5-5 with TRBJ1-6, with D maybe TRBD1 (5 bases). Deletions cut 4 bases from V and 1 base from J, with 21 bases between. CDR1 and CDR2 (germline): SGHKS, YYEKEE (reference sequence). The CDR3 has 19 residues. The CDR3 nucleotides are TGTGCCAGCAGCGGCGGAATAGGGGCATTAAGTTCCTATAATTCACCCCTCCACTTT. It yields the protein CASSGGIGALSSYNSPLHF.

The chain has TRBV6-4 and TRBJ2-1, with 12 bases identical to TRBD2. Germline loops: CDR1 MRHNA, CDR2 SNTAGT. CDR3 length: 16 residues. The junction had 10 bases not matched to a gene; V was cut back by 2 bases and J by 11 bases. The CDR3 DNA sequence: TGTGCCAGCAGTGACGCAGGACTAGCGGGAATGTCCCAGCAGTTCTTC. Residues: CASSDAGLAGMSQQFF.